The clone carrying this T cell receptor beta chain has a handful of counts. Its antigen is undetermined. The data were obtained in a study of chemoradiotherapy in HPV16-positive cancers. Study information: A couple of HPV16-positive patients' cells yielded candidate HPV-specific clones and common motifs.

Study-level findings and limits: In HPV16-positive patients, HPV-responsive T-cell expansion tracked better recurrence-free survival. HPV-specific T cells were functionally defined from only two HPV16-positive patients. During treatment, candidate HPV-specific clones and E7-related motifs expanded in tumor.

Germline CDR1 and CDR2: LNHDA and SQIVND (reference sequence). This CDR3 has 14 amino acids. V gave up 8 bases and J gave up 2 bases, with 14 bases separating them. Data came from immunoSEQ multiplex PCR; TCRdb stores just in-frame clones and leaves some out. Found here are 55,000 to 85,000 clones, about 90% of them singletons; the top ten hold more than 3.5%. This TCR was sampled from a human donor with HPV-associated anogenital cancer. The chain employs TRBV19 and TRBJ2-3; no definite D call. Sequences were derived from blood, sampled from a patient who underwent chemoradiotherapy. The CDR3 DNA reads as TGTGCCAGTCAGCGTACAATGGACACAGATACGCAGTATTTT. Encoded protein: CASQRTMDTDTQYF.